Each of the 22 T cell receptor beta chains below was sequenced from the same sample in a study of T-cell memory formation after mild COVID-19. TCRdb redid the calling of the 5' RACE reads with MiXCR, one entry per CDR3 protein. The table includes 400,000 or so distinct CDR3 sequences, 20% detected once. Material for sequencing was PBMCs or a T cell subset sorted from them (not recorded which). Receptors were obtained from an adult woman who had mild COVID-19 (a few samples of this study predate the infection). Cell type and time point are not known.

This clonotype was counted a few times. The CDR3 is CSASIAGTTTDTQYF. The CDR3 DNA reads TGCAGTGCCTCGATAGCGGGGACTACCACAGATACGCAGTATTTT. The gene calls are TRBV20-1 and TRBJ2-3; 8 bases align to TRBD2. V lost 6 bases to trimming and J lost 2 bases; unmatched junction nucleotides: 10. The CDR3 totals 15 residues. CDR1 is DFQATT and CDR2 is SNEGSKA in the germline V gene (reference sequence).

The chain is built from TRBV5-1 and TRBJ1-1; 10 bases are shared with TRBD1. This CDR3 is 14 amino acids long. The V and J ends lost 3 bases and 3 bases, in that order; junction bases with no gene match: 2. Looked up from germline, CDR1 is SGHRS and CDR2 is YFSETQ. The CDR3 nucleotides are TGCGCCAGCAGCTGGGGGACAGGGGACACTGAAGCTTTCTTT. Protein sequence: CASSWGTGDTEAFF. The entire variable domain, with the rest obtained from reference TRBV5-1 and TRBJ1-1, is as follows: KAGVTQTPRYLIKTRGQQVTLSCSPISGHRSVSWYQQTPGQGLQFLFEYFSETQRNKGNFPGRFSGRQFSNSRSEMNVSTLELGDSALYLCASSWGTGDTEAFFGQGTRLTVV.

This clonotype was observed a handful of times. The rearrangement uses TRBV12-3 or TRBV12-4 and TRBJ1-6; D is unresolved. This CDR3 contains 14 residues. Trimming removed 3 bases at V and 10 bases at J, with 13 bases between. The CDR3 sequence: CASSLTGPGSPLHF. CDR3 DNA sequence: TGTGCCAGCAGTTTGACGGGCCCGGGATCACCCCTCCACTTT.

This clonotype was recorded a few times. This chain connects TRBV7-2 to TRBJ2-7, with D possibly matching TRBD1 (6 bases). Between the trimmed V and J ends, which lost 3 bases and 1 base, there was a span of 10 bases. The CDR3 is made up of 14 amino acids. The germline V gene has CDR1 SGHTA and CDR2 FQGNSA. The CDR3 loop is CASSFVQGSYEQYF. The CDR3 region has the DNA TGTGCCAGCAGCTTCGTCCAGGGGTCCTACGAGCAGTACTTC.

The gene calls are TRBV12-3 or TRBV12-4 and TRBJ1-3; no reliable D call. V lost 2 bases to trimming and J lost 2 bases, with 7 bases between them. The CDR3 extends over 14 amino acids. The CDR3 DNA is TGTGCCAGCAGTTTAAGGGAAACTGGAAACACCATATATTTT. Translation: CASSLRETGNTIYF.

This clonotype was picked up many times. The junction does not match germline at one end; this may be a read error. J is TRBJ2-5 and V is TRBV5-1, with TRBD1 matching over 7 bases. CDR1 is SGHRS and CDR2 is YFSETQ in the germline V gene. CDR3 size: 13 residues. The CDR3 region is CASSLGQQETQYF. CDR3 sequence (DNA): TGTGCCAGCAGCCTGGGACAGCAAGAGACCCAGTACTTC. Variable domain in full (rest from reference TRBV5-1 and TRBJ2-5): KAGVTQTPRYLIKTRGQQVTLSCSPISGHRSVSWYQQTPGQGLQFLFEYFSETQRNKGNFPGRFSGRQFSNSRSEMNVSTLELGDSALYLCASSLGQQETQYFGPGTRLLVL.

This clonotype was seen a handful of times. CDR3 amino acids: CSARMGQGLSETQYF. Written as DNA, the CDR3 is TGCAGTGCTAGGATGGGACAGGGGTTGTCAGAGACCCAGTACTTC. The V gene is TRBV20-1, the J gene TRBJ2-5; the match to TRBD1 covers 10 bases. The CDR3 is 15 amino acids. Germline values: CDR1 DFQATT, CDR2 SNEGSKA (reference sequence). The trim removed 3 bases at V and 4 bases at J, leaving 8 bases unmatched.

At least ten counts were recorded for this clonotype. The gene calls are TRBV12-3 or TRBV12-4 and TRBJ2-1; 8 bases agree with TRBD1. CDR3 length equals 15 residues. V dropped 7 bases and J dropped 4; count of bases not matched to a gene: 9. The CDR3 DNA is TGTGCCAGCACCACGACCGGACAGGGATACAATGAGCAGTTCTTC. Translation gives CASTTTGQGYNEQFF.

The chain combines TRBV20-1 with TRBJ2-1; D gene uncertain. V lost 6 bases, J lost 3 bases, and 18 bases lay in between. Germline V gene data show CDR1 as DFQATT and CDR2 as SNEGSKA (reference sequence). The CDR3 extends over 15 amino acids. The CDR3 DNA sequence: TGCAGTGCGCTCACGCCCCAGTATCGCTACAATGAGCAGTTCTTC. This gives the protein CSALTPQYRYNEQFF.

This clonotype was seen a handful of times. V is TRBV27 and J is TRBJ1-2; 7 nucleotides match TRBD1. The ends lost 4 bases at V and 8 bases at J; junction bases unmatched: 10. CDR3 size: 14 residues. In germline, CDR1 is MNHEY, CDR2 SMNVEV (reference sequence). The CDR3 loop is CASSSPGQLSGYTF. For the CDR3, the DNA is TGTGCCAGCAGTTCCCCGGGACAGCTTAGCGGCTACACCTTC.

V usage is TRBV9 and J usage is TRBJ2-5; 11 bases are shared with TRBD2. Per germline, CDR1 SGDLS and CDR2 YYNGEE. Losses at the gene ends were 2 bases for V and 5 bases for J; bases not matched to a gene: 8. This CDR3 contains 16 residues. The CDR3 sequence: CASSVALLAGVETQYF. In nucleotides, the CDR3 is TGTGCCAGCAGCGTGGCGCTACTAGCGGGGGTGGAGACCCAGTACTTC.

The V gene is TRBV21-1, the J gene TRBJ2-7. TRBV21-1 is a known pseudogene. The CDR3 loop spans 13 amino acids. CDR3 residues: CASSKALSYEQYF. DNA for the CDR3: TGTGCCAGCAGCAAAGCCTTGTCCTACGAGCAGTACTTC.

The rearrangement joins TRBV5-5 to TRBJ2-1; 7 positions match TRBD1. V shed 0 bases and J 3 bases; nucleotides not matched to a gene: 3. This CDR3 spans 15 amino acids. The germline V gene encodes CDR1 SGHKS and CDR2 YYEKEE (reference sequence). The CDR3 here is CASSLVGGRYNEQFF. Written as DNA, the CDR3 is TGTGCCAGCAGCTTGGTAGGGGGCCGCTACAATGAGCAGTTCTTC.

This clonotype occurred a few times. The chain combines TRBV4-1 with TRBJ1-2; 7 bases fit TRBD1. The CDR3 is 16 amino acids. The trim removed 0 bases at V and 1 base at J, leaving 5 bases unmatched. Germline values: CDR1 MGHRA, CDR2 YSYEKL. The chain's CDR3 is CASSQERTGNNYGYTF. CDR3 sequence (DNA): TGCGCCAGCAGCCAAGAAAGGACAGGAAATAACTATGGCTACACCTTC.

This clonotype was seen a handful of times. The chain carries TRBV7-8 and TRBJ2-3; TRBD2 agrees at 13 bases. The V and J ends lost 1 base and 5 bases, in that order; junction bases with no gene match: 9. This CDR3 contains 18 residues. CDR1 is SGHVS, CDR2 FQNEAQ, per germline. CDR3 residues: CASSLGSLAGGWKDTQYF. The CDR3, as DNA: TGTGCCAGCAGCTTAGGGTCACTAGCGGGGGGGTGGAAAGATACGCAGTATTTT.

This clonotype came up many times. The V gene is TRBV7-8, the J gene TRBJ2-5, with 7 bases aligning to TRBD1. Germline V gene data show CDR1 as SGHVS and CDR2 as FQNEAQ. V was pared by 5 bases and J by 5 bases, with 8 bases of the junction left unmatched. The length of the CDR3 is 14 residues. The CDR3 loop is CASSPGGRGETQYF. The CDR3 DNA is TGTGCCAGCAGCCCTGGGGGCAGGGGGGAGACCCAGTACTTC.

This rearrangement joins TRBV7-9 to TRBJ1-1, with 11 bases aligning to TRBD1. This CDR3 spans 14 amino acids. Trimming removed 5 bases from V and 7 bases from J; junction bases left unmatched: 6. CDR1 and CDR2 from the germline V gene are SEHNR and FQNEAQ (reference sequence). DNA for the CDR3: TGTGCCAGCAGCCACGGGACAGGGGGATATGAAGCTTTCTTT. Translation gives CASSHGTGGYEAFF.

This clonotype was seen only a few times. The chain uses TRBV7-8 and TRBJ2-1, with unresolved D. This CDR3 is built from 14 residues. Germline CDR1 reads SGHVS; CDR2 reads FQNEAQ. Trimming removed 5 bases from V and 8 bases from J, with 16 bases in between. The CDR3 DNA is TGTGCCAGCAGCATCGGACCCTCTGGGGATGAGCAGTTCTTC. Its translation: CASSIGPSGDEQFF.

Comments on this clonotype: At one boundary the junction diverges from the germline segment, which might be a read error. This chain connects TRBV6-4 to TRBJ1-2, with TRBD1 as a possible D gene (5 bases). Looked up from germline, CDR1 is MRHNA and CDR2 is SNTAGT. The CDR3 runs 14 residues. Here the CDR3 DNA reads TGTGCCAGCAGTGACCCGACAGCGGGCTATTGCTACACCTTC. This translates into CASSDPTAGYCYTF.

This clonotype appeared many times. The J gene is TRBJ2-5, the V gene TRBV5-1; either TRBD1 or TRBD2 may supply D (6 bases each). Per germline, CDR1 SGHRS and CDR2 YFSETQ. V was clipped by 4 bases and J by 3 bases, with 13 bases between them. CDR3 size: 14 residues. CDR3 protein: CASSPGGGKETQYF. DNA of the CDR3: TGCGCCAGCAGCCCTGGAGGGGGTAAAGAGACCCAGTACTTC. The full variable domain, its missing parts supplied by reference TRBV5-1 and TRBJ2-5, is KAGVTQTPRYLIKTRGQQVTLSCSPISGHRSVSWYQQTPGQGLQFLFEYFSETQRNKGNFPGRFSGRQFSNSRSEMNVSTLELGDSALYLCASSPGGGKETQYFGPGTRLLVL.

As concerns this clonotype: Germline and junction disagree at one end, which may indicate a read error. The chain recombines TRBV4-2 with TRBJ1-5; D unclear. CDR1 is LGHNA and CDR2 is YNFKEQ in the germline V gene. This CDR3 has 14 amino acids. CDR3 sequence (DNA): TGTGCCAGCAGCCAAGAAGCAAGCAACCAGCCCCAGCATTTT. Translation gives CASSQEASNQPQHF.

This clonotype has just a few counts. The rearrangement links TRBV5-1 to TRBJ2-1; 11 nucleotides agree with TRBD1. The V gene's germline CDR1 is SGHRS and CDR2 YFSETQ. CDR3 length: 13 amino acids. CDR3 DNA: TGCGCTTCTGGACAGGGGGCCAGCAATGAGCAGTTCTTC. This gives the protein CASGQGASNEQFF.